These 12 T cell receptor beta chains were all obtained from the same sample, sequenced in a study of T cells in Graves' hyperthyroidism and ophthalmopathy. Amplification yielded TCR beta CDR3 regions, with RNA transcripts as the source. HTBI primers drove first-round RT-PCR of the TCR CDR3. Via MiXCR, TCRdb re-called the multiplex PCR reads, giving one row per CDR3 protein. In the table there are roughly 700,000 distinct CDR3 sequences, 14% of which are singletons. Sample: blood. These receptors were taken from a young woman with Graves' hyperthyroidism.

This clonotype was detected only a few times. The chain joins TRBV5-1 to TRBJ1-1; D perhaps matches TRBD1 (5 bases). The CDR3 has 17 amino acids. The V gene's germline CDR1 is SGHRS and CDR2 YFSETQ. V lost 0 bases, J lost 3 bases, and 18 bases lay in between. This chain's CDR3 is CASSLGSLGAQYTEAFF. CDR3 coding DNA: TGCGCCAGCAGCTTGGGATCCTTAGGGGCGCAGTACACTGAAGCTTTCTTT. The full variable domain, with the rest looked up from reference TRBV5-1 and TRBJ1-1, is KAGVTQTPRYLIKTRGQQVTLSCSPISGHRSVSWYQQTPGQGLQFLFEYFSETQRNKGNFPGRFSGRQFSNSRSEMNVSTLELGDSALYLCASSLGSLGAQYTEAFFGQGTRLTVV.

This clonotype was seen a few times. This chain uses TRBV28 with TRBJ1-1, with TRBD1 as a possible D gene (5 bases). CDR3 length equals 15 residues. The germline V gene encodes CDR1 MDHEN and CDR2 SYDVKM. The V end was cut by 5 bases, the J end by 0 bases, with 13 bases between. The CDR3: CASSGRQILNTEAFF. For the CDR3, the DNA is TGTGCCAGCAGTGGCCGACAGATATTGAACACTGAAGCTTTCTTT.

CDR3 sequence (DNA): TGTGCCAGCTCACCCGGGACAGGGCAGGATGGCTACACCTTC. This encodes CASSPGTGQDGYTF. The chain has TRBV18 and TRBJ1-2, with 9 bases that match TRBD1. CDR3 length: 14 amino acids. V was clipped by 3 bases and J by 6 bases; unmatched bases: 5. The germline V gene encodes CDR1 KGHSH and CDR2 LQKENI.

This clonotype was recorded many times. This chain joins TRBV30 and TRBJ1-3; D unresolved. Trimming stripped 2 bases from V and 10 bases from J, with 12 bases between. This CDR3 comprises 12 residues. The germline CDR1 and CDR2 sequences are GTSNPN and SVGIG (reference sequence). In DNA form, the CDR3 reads TGTGCCTGGAGTTCACCGGTAGTTACCATATATTTT. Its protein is CAWSSPVVTIYF.

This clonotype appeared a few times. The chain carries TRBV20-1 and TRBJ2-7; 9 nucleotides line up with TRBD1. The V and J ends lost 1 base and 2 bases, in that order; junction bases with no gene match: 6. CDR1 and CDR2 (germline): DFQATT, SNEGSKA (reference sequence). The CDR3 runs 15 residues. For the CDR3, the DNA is TGCAGTGCTAGAGTGGGTGGGACAGGGACCTACGAGCAGTACTTC. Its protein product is CSARVGGTGTYEQYF.

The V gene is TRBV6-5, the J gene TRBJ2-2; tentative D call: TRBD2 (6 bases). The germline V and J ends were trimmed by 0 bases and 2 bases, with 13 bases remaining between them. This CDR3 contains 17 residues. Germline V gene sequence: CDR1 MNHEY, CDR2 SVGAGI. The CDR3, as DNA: TGTGCCAGCAGTTACTCGTGGGCTAGCGAAAACACCGGGGAGCTGTTTTTT. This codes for CASSYSWASENTGELFF.

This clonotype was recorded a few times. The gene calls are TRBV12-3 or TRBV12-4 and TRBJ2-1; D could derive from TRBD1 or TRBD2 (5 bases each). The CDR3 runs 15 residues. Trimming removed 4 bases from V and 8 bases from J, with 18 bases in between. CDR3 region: CASSSTGRPRDEQFF. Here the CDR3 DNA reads TGTGCCAGCAGTTCCACGGGACGCCCTAGAGATGAGCAGTTCTTC.

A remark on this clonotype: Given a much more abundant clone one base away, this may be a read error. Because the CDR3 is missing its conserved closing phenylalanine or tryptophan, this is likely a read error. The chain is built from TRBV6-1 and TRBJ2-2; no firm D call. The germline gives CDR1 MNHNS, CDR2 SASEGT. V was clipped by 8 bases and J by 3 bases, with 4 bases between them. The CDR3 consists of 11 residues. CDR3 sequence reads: CASQYTGELFL. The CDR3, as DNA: TGTGCCAGCCAATACACCGGGGAGCTGTTTCTT.

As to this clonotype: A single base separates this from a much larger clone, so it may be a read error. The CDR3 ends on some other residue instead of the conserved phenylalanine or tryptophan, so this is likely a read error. CDR3 DNA sequence: TGTGCCAGCAGTTTAATTGGCTTGGGGGAGCAGTACCTC. It codes for CASSLIGLGEQYL. V gene TRBV28 combines with J gene TRBJ2-7; the D is unclear. Per the germline V gene, CDR1 is MDHEN and CDR2 is SYDVKM. V lost 2 bases, J lost 7 bases, and 12 bases lay in between. The CDR3 runs to 13 residues.

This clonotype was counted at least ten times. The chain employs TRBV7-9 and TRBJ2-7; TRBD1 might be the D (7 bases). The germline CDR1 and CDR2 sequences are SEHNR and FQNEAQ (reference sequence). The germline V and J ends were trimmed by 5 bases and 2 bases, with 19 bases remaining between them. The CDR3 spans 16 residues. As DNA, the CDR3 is TGTGCCAGCAGCCAGGGGGGACCGCGCAGGACCTACGAGCAGTACTTC. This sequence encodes CASSQGGPRRTYEQYF. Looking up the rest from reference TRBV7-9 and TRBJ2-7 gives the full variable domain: DTGVSQNPRHKITKRGQNVTFRCDPISEHNRLYWYRQTLGQGPEFLTYFQNEAQLEKSRLLSDRFSAERPKGSFSTLEIQRTEQGDSAMYLCASSQGGPRRTYEQYFGPGTRLTVT.

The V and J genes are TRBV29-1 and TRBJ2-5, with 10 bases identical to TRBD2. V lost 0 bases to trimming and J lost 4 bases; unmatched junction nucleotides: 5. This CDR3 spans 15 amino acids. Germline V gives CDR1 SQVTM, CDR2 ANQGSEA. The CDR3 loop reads CSVEDLAGAPETQYF. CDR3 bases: TGCAGCGTTGAAGATCTAGCGGGAGCCCCAGAGACCCAGTACTTC.

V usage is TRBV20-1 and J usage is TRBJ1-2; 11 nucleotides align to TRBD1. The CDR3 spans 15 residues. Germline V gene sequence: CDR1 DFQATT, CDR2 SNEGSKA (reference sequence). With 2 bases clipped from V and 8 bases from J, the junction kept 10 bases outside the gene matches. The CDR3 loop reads CSARSAGQGAEGYTF. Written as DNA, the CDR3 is TGCAGTGCTAGATCTGCTGGACAGGGGGCGGAAGGCTACACCTTC.